The present entry profiles one T cell receptor (beta chain) with its context. Either two negative PCRs, clearance, or symptom resolution qualified Cohort 3 donors as recovered. Germline-derived CDR1 and CDR2 are SGHDN and FVKESK. With V trimmed by 0 bases and J by 3 bases, 8 bases remained unmatched. This CDR3 comprises 18 residues. The method was immunoSEQ multiplex PCR; TCRdb's version includes in-frame clones alone and lacks a portion of them. The sample lists roughly 400,000 clones; 90% were seen once. The entry originates in a study of blood T cell repertoires in COVID-19. This sequence joins TRBV14 and TRBJ1-3, with 10 bases matching TRBD1. Sequencing was done on a sample of PBMCs or T cells enriched from blood (not recorded which). The TCR comes from a man aged 18 to 30 who had recovered from COVID-19. The DNA of the CDR3 is TGTGCCAGCAGCCAAGAGCTCCGATGGACAGGGGGTGGAAACACCATATATTTT. This gives the protein CASSQELRWTGGGNTIYF.